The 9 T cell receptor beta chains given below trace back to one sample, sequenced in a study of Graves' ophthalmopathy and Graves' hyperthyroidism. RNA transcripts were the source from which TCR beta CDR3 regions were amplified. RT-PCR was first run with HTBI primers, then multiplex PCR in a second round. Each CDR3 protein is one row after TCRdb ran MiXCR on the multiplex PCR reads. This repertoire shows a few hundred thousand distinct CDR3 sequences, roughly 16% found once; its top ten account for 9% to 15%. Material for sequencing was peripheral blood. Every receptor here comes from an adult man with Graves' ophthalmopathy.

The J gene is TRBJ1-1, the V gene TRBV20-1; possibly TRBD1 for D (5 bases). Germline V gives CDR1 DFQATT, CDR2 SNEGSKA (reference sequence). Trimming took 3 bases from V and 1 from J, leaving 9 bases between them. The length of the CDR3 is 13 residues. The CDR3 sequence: CSASGAANTEAFF. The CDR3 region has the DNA TGCAGTGCTAGTGGGGCAGCGAACACTGAAGCTTTCTTT.

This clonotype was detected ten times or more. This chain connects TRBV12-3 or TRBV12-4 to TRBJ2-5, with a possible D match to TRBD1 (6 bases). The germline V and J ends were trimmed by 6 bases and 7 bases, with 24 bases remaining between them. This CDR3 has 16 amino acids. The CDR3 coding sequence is TGTGCCAGCAGCCCCGGGCCGACAGGAGGCAGTGGGACCCAGTACTTC. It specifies CASSPGPTGGSGTQYF.

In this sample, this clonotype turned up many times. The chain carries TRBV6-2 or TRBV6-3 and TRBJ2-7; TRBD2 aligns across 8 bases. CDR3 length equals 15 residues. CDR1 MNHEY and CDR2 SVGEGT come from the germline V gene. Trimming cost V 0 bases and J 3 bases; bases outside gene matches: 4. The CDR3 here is CASSYSRSGSYEQYF. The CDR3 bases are TGTGCCAGCAGTTACTCTCGAAGCGGGAGCTACGAGCAGTACTTC.

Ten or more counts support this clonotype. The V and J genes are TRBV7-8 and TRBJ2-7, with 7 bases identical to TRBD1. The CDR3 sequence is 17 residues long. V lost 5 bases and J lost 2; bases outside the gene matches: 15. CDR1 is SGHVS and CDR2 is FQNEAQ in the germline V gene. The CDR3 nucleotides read TGTGCCAGCAGCAGACCGGGACAGAATTTTTCACCCTACGAGCAGTACTTC. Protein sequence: CASSRPGQNFSPYEQYF.

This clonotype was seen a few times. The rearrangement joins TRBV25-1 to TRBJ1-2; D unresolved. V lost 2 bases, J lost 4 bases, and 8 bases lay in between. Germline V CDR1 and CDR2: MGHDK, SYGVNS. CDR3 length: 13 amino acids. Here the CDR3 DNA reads TGTGCCAGCAGTGAAGGGTCAGCCTATGGCTACACCTTC. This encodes CASSEGSAYGYTF.

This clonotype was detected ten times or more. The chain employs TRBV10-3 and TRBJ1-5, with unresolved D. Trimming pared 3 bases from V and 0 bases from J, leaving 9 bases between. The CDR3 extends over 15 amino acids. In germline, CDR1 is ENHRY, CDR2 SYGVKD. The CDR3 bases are TGTGCCATCAGTGAAAACAGTAATAGCAATCAGCCCCAGCATTTT. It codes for CAISENSNSNQPQHF.

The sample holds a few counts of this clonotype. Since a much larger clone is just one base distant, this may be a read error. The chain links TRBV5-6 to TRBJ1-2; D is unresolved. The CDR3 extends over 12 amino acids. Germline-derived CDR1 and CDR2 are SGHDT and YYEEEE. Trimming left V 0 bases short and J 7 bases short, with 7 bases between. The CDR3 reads CASSLVGAGYTF. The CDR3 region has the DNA TGTGCCAGCAGCTTGGTGGGTGCTGGCTACACCTTC.

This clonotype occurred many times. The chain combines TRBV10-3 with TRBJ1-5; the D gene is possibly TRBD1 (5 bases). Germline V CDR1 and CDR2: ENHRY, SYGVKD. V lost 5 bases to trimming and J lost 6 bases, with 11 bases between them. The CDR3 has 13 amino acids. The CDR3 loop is CAISLGEIQPQHF. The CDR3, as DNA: TGTGCCATCAGTCTGGGGGAAATTCAGCCCCAGCATTTT.

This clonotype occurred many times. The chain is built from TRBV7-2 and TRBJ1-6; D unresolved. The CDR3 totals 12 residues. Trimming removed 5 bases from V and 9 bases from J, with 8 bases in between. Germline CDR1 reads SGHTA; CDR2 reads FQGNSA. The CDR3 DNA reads TGTGCCAGCAGCCCATGGAGTTCACCCCTCCACTTT. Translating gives CASSPWSSPLHF.